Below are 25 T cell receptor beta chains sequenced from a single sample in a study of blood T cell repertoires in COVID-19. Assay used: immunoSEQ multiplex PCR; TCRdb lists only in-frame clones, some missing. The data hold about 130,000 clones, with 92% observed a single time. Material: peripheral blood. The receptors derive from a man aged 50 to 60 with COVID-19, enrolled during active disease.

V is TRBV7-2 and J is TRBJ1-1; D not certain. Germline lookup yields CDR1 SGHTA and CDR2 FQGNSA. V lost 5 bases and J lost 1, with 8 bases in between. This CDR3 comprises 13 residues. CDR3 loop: CASSQDSNTEAFF. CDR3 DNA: TGTGCCAGCAGCCAAGACTCGAACACTGAAGCTTTCTTT.

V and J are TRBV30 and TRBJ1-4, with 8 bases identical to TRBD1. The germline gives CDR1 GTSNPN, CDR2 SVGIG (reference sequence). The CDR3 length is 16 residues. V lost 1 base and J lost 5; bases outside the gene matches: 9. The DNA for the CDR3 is TGTGCCTGGAGTGCGGGTAGCAGGGGGCAAAATGAAAAACTGTTTTTT. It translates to CAWSAGSRGQNEKLFF. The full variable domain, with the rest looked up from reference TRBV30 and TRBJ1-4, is SQTIHQWPATLVQPVGSPLSLECTVEGTSNPNLYWYRQAAGRGLQLLFYSVGIGQISSEVPQNLSASRPQDRQFILSSKKLLLSDSGFYLCAWSAGSRGQNEKLFFGSGTQLSVL.

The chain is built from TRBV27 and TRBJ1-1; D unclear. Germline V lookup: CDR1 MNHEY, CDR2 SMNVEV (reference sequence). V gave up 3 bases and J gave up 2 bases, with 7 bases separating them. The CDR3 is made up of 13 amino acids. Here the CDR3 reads CASSFAHNTEAFF. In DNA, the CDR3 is TGTGCCAGCAGTTTTGCGCATAACACTGAAGCTTTCTTT.

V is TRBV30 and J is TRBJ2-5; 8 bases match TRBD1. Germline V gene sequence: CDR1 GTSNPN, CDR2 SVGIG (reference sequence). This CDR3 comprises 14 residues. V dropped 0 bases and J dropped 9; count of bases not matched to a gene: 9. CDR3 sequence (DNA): TGTGCCTGGAGTGTAGAACAGGGGGGTTTGGCCCAGTACTTC. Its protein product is CAWSVEQGGLAQYF.

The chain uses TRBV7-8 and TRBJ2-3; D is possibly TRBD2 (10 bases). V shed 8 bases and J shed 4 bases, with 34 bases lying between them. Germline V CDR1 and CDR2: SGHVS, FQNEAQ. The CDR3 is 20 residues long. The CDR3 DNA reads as TGTGCCAGCGACGAACAGGGGGCTTCTAGCGGGAGAATAGTCTCAGATACGCAGTATTTT. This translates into CASDEQGASSGRIVSDTQYF.

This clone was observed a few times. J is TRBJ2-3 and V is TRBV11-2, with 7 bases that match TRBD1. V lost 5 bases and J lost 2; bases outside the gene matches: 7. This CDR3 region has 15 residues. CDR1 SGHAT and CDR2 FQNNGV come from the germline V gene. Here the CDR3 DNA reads TGTGCCAGCAGCCGCCGGGACAGAGACACAGATACGCAGTATTTT. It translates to CASSRRDRDTDTQYF.

The CDR3 protein is CASSQVPTPGTGELFF. The CDR3 nucleotides are TGCGCCAGCAGCCAAGTGCCTACCCCGGGCACCGGGGAGCTGTTTTTT. The rearrangement joins TRBV4-1 to TRBJ2-2; D not resolved. This CDR3 comprises 16 residues. Trimming left V 1 base short and J 4 bases short, with 13 bases between. Germline V lookup: CDR1 MGHRA, CDR2 YSYEKL.

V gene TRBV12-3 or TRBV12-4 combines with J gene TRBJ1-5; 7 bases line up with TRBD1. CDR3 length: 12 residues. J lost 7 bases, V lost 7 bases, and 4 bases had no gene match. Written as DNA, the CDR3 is TGTGCCAGCAAACAGGGGACACAGCCCCAGCATTTT. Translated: CASKQGTQPQHF.

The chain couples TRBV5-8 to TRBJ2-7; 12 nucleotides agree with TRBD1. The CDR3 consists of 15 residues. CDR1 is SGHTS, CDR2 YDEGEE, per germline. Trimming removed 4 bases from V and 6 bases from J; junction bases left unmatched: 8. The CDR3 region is CASSRRGTGGSEQYV. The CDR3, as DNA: TGTGCCAGCAGCAGGAGGGGGACAGGGGGCTCCGAGCAGTACGTC.

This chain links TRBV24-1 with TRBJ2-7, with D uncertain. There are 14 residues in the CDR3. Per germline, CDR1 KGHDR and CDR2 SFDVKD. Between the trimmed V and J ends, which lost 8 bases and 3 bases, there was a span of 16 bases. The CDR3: CATISSAQNYEQYV. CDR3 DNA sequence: TGTGCCACCATTTCCTCGGCACAGAACTACGAGCAGTACGTC.

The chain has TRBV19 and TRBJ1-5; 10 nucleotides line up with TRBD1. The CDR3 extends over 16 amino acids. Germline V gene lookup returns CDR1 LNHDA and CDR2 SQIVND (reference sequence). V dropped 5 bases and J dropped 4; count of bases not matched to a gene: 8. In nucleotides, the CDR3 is TGTGCCAGTAGTCCAGACAGGGGGCTTGGGAATCAGCCCCAGCATTTT. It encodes CASSPDRGLGNQPQHF.

The CDR3 DNA reads as TGTGCCAGCAGTGAATATTCGGAGGCTTTCTTT. This translates into CASSEYSEAFF. The chain couples TRBV25-1 to TRBJ1-1; D is ambiguous. V gave up 0 bases and J gave up 11 bases, with 7 bases separating them. Germline-derived CDR1 and CDR2 are MGHDK and SYGVNS. The CDR3 sequence is 11 residues long.

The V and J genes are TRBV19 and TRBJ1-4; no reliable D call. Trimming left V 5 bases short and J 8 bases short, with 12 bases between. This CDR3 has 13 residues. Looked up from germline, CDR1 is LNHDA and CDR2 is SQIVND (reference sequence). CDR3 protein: CASSWAADEKLFF. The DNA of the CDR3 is TGTGCCAGTAGTTGGGCCGCCGACGAAAAACTGTTTTTT.

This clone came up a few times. For the CDR3, the DNA is TGTGCCAGCAGCTTCAGGGGGCGCGGGACTGAAGCTTTCTTT. Amino acids: CASSFRGRGTEAFF. The chain joins TRBV7-8 to TRBJ1-1; TRBD1 matches at 8 bases. Trimming cost V 3 bases and J 5 bases; bases outside gene matches: 5. CDR3 size: 14 residues. Germline V gene data show CDR1 as SGHVS and CDR2 as FQNEAQ. Using reference TRBV7-8 and TRBJ1-1 for the parts outside the CDR3, the full variable domain is GAGVSQSPRYKVAKRGQDVALRCDPISGHVSLFWYQQALGQGPEFLTYFQNEAQLDKSGLPSDRFFAERPEGSVSTLKIQRTQQEDSAVYLCASSFRGRGTEAFFGQGTRLTVV.

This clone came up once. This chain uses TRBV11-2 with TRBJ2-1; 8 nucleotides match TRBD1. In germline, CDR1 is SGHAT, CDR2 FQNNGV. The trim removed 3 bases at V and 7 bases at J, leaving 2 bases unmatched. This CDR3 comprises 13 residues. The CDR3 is CASSFDRGNEQFF. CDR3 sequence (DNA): TGTGCCAGCAGCTTTGACAGGGGTAATGAGCAGTTCTTC.

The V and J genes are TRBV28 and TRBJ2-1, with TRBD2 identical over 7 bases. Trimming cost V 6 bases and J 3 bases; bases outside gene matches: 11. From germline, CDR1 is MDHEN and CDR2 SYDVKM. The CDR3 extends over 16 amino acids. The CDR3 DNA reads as TGTGCCAGCAGCCAGCATGCTAGCGGCTTCTACAATGAGCAGTTCTTC. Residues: CASSQHASGFYNEQFF.

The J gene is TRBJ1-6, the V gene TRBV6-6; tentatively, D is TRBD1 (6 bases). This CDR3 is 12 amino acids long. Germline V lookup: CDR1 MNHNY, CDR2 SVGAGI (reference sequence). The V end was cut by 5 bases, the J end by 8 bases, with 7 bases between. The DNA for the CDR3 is TGTGCCAGCAGTCACAGGGATTCACCCCTCCACTTT. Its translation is CASSHRDSPLHF.

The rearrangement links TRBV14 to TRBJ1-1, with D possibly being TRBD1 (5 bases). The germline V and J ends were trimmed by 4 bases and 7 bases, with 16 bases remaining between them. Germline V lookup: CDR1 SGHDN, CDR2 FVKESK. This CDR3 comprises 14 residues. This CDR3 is CASSPGGFQGEAFF. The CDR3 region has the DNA TGTGCCAGCAGCCCTGGGGGGTTTCAGGGTGAAGCTTTCTTT. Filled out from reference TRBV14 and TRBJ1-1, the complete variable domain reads EAGVTQFPSHSVIEKGQTVTLRCDPISGHDNLYWYRRVMGKEIKFLLHFVKESKQDESGMPNNRFLAERTGGTYSTLKVQPAELEDSGVYFCASSPGGFQGEAFFGQGTRLTVV.

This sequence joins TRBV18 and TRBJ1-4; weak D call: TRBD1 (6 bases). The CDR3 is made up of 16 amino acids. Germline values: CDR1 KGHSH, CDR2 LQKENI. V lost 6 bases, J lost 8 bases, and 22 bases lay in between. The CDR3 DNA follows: TGTGCCAGCTCGCGGAACAGGGAAAATTTCGGCGAAAAACTGTTTTTT. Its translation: CASSRNRENFGEKLFF.

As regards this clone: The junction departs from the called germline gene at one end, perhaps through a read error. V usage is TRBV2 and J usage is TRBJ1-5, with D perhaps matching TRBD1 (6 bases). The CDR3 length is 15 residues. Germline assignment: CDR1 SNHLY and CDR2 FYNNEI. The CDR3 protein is CASREGQSSNQPQHF. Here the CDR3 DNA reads TGTGCCAGCAGGGAAGGACAGTCTAGCAATCAGCCCCAGCATTTT.

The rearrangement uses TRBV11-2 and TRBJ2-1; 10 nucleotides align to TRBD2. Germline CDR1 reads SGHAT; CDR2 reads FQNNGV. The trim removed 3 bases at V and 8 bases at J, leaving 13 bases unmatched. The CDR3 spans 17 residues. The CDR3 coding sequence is TGTGCCAGCAGCTTCAAGGCTTTAGCGGGAGGTTGGGATGAGCAGTTCTTC. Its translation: CASSFKALAGGWDEQFF.

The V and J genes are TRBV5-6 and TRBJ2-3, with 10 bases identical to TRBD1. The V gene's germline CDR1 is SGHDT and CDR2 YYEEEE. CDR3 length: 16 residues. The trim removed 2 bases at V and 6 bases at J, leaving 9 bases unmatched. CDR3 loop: CASSFSQGQGYDTQYF. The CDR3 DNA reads TGTGCCAGCAGCTTTTCACAGGGACAGGGGTACGATACGCAGTATTTT.

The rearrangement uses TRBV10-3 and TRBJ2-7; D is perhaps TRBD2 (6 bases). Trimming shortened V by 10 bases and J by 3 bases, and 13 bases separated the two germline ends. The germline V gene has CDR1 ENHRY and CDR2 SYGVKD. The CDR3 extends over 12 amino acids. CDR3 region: CASGTVNYEQYF. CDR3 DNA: TGTGCCAGCGGGACGGTAAACTACGAGCAGTACTTC.

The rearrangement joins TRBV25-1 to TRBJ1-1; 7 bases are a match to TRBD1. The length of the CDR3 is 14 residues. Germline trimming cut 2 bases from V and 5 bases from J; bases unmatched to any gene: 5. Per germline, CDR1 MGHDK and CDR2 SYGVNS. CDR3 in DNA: TGTGCCAGCAGTGAAACAGGGGTTGGAACTGAAGCTTTCTTT. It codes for CASSETGVGTEAFF.

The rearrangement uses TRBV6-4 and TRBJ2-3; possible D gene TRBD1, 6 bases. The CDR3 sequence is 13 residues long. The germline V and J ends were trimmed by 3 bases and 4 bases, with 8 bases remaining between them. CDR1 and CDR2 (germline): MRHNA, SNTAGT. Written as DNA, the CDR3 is TGTGCCAGCAGTGAGCAGGGGTCAGATACGCAGTATTTT. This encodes CASSEQGSDTQYF.